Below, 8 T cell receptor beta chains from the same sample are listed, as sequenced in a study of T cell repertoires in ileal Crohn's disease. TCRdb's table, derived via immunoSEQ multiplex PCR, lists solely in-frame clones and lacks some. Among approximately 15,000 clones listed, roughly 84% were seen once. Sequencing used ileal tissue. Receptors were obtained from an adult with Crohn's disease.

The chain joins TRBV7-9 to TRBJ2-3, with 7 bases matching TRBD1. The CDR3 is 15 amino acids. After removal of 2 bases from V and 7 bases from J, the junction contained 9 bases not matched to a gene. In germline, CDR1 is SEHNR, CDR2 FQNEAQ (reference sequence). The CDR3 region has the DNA TGTGCCAGCAGCTTAAGAGGGGGCTCAGTCCATACGCAGTATTTT. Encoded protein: CASSLRGGSVHTQYF.

CDR3 DNA sequence: TGTGCCTGGAGTCGGGGGATGCACGAGCAGTACTTC. This codes for CAWSRGMHEQYF. This chain connects TRBV30 to TRBJ2-7; D is possibly TRBD2 (6 bases). Trimming cost V 2 bases and J 5 bases, with 10 bases left between them. The CDR3 spans 12 residues. The germline V gene encodes CDR1 GTSNPN and CDR2 SVGIG (reference sequence). Together with reference TRBV30 and TRBJ2-7, the CDR3 gives the full variable domain: SQTIHQWPATLVQPVGSPLSLECTVEGTSNPNLYWYRQAAGRGLQLLFYSVGIGQISSEVPQNLSASRPQDRQFILSSKKLLLSDSGFYLCAWSRGMHEQYFGPGTRLTVT.

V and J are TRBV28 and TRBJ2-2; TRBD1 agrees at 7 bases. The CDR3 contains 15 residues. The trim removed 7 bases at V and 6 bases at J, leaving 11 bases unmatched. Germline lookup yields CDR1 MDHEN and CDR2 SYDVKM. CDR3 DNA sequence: TGTGCCAGCAAGCTCCCTAGGGGGCGAGCCGGGGAGCTGTTTTTT. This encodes CASKLPRGRAGELFF.

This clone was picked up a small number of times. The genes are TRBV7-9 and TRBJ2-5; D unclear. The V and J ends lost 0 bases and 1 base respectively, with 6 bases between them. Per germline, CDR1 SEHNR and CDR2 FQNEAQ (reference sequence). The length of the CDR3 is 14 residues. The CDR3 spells CASSLAEFQETQYF. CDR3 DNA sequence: TGTGCCAGCAGCTTAGCAGAGTTCCAAGAGACCCAGTACTTC.

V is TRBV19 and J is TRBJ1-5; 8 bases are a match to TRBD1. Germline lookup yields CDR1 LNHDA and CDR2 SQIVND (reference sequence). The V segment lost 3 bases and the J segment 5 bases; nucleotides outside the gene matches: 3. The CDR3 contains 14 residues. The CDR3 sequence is CASSIATGDQPQHF. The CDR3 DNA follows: TGTGCCAGTAGTATCGCGACAGGGGATCAGCCCCAGCATTTT.

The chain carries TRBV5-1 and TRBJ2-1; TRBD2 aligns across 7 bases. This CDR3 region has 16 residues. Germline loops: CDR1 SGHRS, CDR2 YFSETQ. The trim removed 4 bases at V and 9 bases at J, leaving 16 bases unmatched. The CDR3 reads CASSPDGGRNGGEQFF. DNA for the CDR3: TGCGCCAGCAGCCCGGATGGCGGGAGAAATGGGGGTGAGCAGTTCTTC.

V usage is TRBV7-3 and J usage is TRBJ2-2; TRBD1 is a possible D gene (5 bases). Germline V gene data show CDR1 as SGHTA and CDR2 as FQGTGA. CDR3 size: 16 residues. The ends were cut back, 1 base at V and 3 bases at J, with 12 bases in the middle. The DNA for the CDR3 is TGTGCCAGCAGCTTAAGTGCAGGGCCCCACACCGGGGAGCTGTTTTTT. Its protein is CASSLSAGPHTGELFF.

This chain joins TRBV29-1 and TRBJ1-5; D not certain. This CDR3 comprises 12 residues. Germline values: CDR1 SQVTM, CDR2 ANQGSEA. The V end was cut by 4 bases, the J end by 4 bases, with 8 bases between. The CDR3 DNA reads TGCAGCGTTGTGACATCTAATCAGCCCCAGCATTTT. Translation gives CSVVTSNQPQHF.